This T cell receptor beta chain comes out of a study of cytomegalovirus exposure and HLA in healthy donors. PCR was performed using 60 Vbeta and 13 Jbeta primers. The data were produced by immunoSEQ multiplex PCR, yet TCRdb's version contains in-frame clones alone and is incomplete. This sample has more than 90,000 clones, with about 80% found just once. Germline CDR1 is SGHDT and CDR2 is YYEEEE. The V end lost 6 bases, the J end lost 4 bases, and 16 bases lay between the germline ends. The CDR3 covers 14 residues. This sequence was found in a man aged 40-49 years in good health and CMV-seronegative. The chain has TRBV5-6 and TRBJ1-2; possibly TRBD1 for D (6 bases). Sequencing input: PBMCs. CDR3: CASTIRQDFYGYTF. CDR3 nucleotide sequence: TGTGCCAGCACCATTCGACAGGACTTCTATGGCTACACCTTC.